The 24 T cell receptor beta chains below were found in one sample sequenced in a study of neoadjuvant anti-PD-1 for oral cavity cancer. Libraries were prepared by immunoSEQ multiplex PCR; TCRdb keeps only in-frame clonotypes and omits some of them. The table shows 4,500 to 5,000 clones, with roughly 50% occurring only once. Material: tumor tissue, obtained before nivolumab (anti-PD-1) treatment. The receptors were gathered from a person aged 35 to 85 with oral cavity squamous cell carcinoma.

CDR3 region: CASRTGIGFGNTIYF. The CDR3 nucleotides read TGTGCCAGCAGGACAGGGATCGGGTTTGGAAACACCATATATTTT. This rearrangement joins TRBV6-5 to TRBJ1-3, with 7 bases matching TRBD1. Germline CDR1 reads MNHEY; CDR2 reads SVGAGI. Trimming cost V 6 bases and J 3 bases; bases outside gene matches: 8. The CDR3 loop spans 15 amino acids.

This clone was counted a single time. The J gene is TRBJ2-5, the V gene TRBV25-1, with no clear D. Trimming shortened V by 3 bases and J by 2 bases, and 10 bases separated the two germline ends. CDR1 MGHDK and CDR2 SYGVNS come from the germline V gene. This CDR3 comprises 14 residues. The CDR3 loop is CASSEWANQETQYF. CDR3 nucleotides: TGTGCCAGCAGTGAGTGGGCGAATCAAGAGACCCAGTACTTC.

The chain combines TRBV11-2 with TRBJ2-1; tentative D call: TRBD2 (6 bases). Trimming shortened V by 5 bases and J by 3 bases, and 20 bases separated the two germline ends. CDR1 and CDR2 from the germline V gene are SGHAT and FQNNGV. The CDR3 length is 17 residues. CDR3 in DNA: TGTGCCAGCAGCCCGGATATTGGGGGGATGTTCTACAATGAGCAGTTCTTC. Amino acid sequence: CASSPDIGGMFYNEQFF.

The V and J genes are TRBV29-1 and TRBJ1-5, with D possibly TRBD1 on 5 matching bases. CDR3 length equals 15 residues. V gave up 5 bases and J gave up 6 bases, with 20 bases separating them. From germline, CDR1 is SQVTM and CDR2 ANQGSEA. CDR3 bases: TGCAGCGTTTGGGAAGGCGGGGGGAGCGGTCAGCCCCAGCATTTT. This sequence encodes CSVWEGGGSGQPQHF.

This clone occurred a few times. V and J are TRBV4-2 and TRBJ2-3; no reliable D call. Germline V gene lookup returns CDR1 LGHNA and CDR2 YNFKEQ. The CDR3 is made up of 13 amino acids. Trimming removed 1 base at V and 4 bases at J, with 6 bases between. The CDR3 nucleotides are TGTGCCAGCAGCCAAGGGACGGCAGATACGCAGTATTTT. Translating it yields CASSQGTADTQYF.

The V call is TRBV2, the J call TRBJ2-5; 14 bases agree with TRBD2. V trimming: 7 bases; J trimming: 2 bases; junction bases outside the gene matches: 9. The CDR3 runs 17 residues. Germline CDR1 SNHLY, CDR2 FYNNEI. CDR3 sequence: CASTWTSGRLGQETQYF. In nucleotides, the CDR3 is TGTGCCAGCACCTGGACTAGCGGGAGGCTGGGGCAAGAGACCCAGTACTTC.

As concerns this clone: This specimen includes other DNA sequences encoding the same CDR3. The DNA of the CDR3 is TGCAGTGCGCGACAGGACTATGGCTACACCTTC. The encoded protein is CSARQDYGYTF. V gene TRBV20-1 combines with J gene TRBJ1-2; a possible D gene is TRBD1 (6 bases). Trimming shortened V by 6 bases and J by 3 bases, and 8 bases separated the two germline ends. This CDR3 is built from 11 residues. Per germline, CDR1 DFQATT and CDR2 SNEGSKA (reference sequence).

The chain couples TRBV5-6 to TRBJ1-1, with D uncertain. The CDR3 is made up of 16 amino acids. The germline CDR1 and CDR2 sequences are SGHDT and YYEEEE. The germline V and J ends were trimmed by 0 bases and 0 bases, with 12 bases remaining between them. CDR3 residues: CASSLGLAVMNTEAFF. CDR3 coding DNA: TGTGCCAGCAGCTTGGGGCTGGCGGTAATGAACACTGAAGCTTTCTTT.

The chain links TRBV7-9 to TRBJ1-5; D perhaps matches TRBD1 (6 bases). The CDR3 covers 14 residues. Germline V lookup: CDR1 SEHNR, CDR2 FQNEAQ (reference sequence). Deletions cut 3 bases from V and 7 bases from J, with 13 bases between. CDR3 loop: CASSLPGDKQPQHF. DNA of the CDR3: TGTGCCAGCAGCTTGCCAGGGGATAAACAGCCCCAGCATTTT.

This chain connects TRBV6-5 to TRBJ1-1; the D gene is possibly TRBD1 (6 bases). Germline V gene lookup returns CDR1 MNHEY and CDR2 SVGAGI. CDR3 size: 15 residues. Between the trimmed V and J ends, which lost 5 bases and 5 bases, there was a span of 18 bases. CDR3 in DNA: TGTGCCAGCAGTCGGGCGGGGGCCCGGGATACTGAAGCTTTCTTT. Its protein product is CASSRAGARDTEAFF.

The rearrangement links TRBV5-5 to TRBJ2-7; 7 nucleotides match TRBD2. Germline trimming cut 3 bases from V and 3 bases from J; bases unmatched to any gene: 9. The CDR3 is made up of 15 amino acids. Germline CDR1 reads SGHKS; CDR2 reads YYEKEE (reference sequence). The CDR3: CASSSSSGANYEQYF. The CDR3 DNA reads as TGTGCCAGCAGCTCCTCTAGCGGAGCAAACTACGAGCAGTACTTC.

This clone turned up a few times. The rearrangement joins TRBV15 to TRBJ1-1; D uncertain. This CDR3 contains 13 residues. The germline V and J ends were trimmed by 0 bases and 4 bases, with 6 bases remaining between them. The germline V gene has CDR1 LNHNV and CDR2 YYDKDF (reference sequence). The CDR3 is CATSRDVSTEAFF. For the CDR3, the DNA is TGTGCCACCAGCAGAGATGTGAGCACTGAAGCTTTCTTT.

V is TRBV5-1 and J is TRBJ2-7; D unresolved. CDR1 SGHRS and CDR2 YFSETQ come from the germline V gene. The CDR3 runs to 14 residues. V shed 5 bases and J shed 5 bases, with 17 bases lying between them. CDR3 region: CASSPPETPHEQYF. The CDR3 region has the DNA TGCGCCAGCAGTCCTCCGGAGACGCCTCACGAGCAGTACTTC. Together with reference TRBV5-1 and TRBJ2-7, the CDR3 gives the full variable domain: KAGVTQTPRYLIKTRGQQVTLSCSPISGHRSVSWYQQTPGQGLQFLFEYFSETQRNKGNFPGRFSGRQFSNSRSEMNVSTLELGDSALYLCASSPPETPHEQYFGPGTRLTVT.

In nucleotides, the CDR3 is TGTGCCTGGAGTCGGGACAGGGGAGGGCATGGCTACACCTTC. Encoded protein: CAWSRDRGGHGYTF. This chain uses TRBV30 with TRBJ1-2; 10 positions agree with TRBD1. This CDR3 comprises 14 residues. Germline-derived CDR1 and CDR2 are GTSNPN and SVGIG (reference sequence). J lost 6 bases, V lost 2 bases, and 6 bases had no gene match.

The CDR3 here is CAWSLTFPQGEQYF. In DNA, the CDR3 is TGTGCCTGGAGTCTAACTTTTCCACAGGGCGAGCAGTACTTC. The chain joins TRBV30 to TRBJ2-7; D might be TRBD1 (6 bases). CDR3 length: 14 residues. The V gene lost 2 bases and the J gene lost 6 bases, with 17 bases spanning the gap. In germline, CDR1 is GTSNPN, CDR2 SVGIG (reference sequence). Full variable domain (outside the CDR3, taken from reference TRBV30 and TRBJ2-7): SQTIHQWPATLVQPVGSPLSLECTVEGTSNPNLYWYRQAAGRGLQLLFYSVGIGQISSEVPQNLSASRPQDRQFILSSKKLLLSDSGFYLCAWSLTFPQGEQYFGPGTRLTVT.

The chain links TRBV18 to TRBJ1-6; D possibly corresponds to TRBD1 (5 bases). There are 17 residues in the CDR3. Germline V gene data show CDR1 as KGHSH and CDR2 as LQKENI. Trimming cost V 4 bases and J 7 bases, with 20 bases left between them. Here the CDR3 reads CASSLWGDSGTNSPLHF. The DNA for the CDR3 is TGTGCCAGCTCACTTTGGGGGGATTCGGGGACGAATTCACCCCTCCACTTT.

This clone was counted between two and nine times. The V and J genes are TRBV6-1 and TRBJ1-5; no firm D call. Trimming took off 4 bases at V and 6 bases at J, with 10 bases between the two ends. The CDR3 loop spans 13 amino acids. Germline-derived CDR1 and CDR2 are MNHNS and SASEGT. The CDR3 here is CASSANIGQPQHF. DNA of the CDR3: TGTGCCAGCAGTGCTAACATAGGTCAGCCCCAGCATTTT.

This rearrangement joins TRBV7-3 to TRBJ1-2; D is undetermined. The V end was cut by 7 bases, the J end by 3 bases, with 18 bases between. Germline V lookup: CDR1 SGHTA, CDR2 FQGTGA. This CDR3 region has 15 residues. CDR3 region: CASTPEPTFDYGYTF. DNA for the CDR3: TGTGCCAGCACACCCGAGCCGACATTCGACTATGGCTACACCTTC.

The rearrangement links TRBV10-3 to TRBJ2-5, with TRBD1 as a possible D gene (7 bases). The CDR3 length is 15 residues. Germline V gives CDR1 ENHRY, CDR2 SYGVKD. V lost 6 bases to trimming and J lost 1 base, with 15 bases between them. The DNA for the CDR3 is TGTGCCATCAGGGGGGGCAGGGGGTCCCAAGAGACCCAGTACTTC. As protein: CAIRGGRGSQETQYF.

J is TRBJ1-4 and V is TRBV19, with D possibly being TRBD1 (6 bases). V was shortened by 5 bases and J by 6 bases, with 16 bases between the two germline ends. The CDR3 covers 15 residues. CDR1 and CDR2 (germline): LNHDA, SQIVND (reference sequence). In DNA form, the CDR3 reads TGTGCCAGTAGTCCTCGACAGGCAGGGGATGAAAAACTGTTTTTT. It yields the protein CASSPRQAGDEKLFF.

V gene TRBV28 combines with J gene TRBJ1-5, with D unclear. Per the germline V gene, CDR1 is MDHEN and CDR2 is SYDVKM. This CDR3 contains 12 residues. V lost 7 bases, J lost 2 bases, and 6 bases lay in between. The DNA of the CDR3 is TGTGCCAGCATAGGTGGCAATCAGCCCCAGCATTTT. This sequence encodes CASIGGNQPQHF.

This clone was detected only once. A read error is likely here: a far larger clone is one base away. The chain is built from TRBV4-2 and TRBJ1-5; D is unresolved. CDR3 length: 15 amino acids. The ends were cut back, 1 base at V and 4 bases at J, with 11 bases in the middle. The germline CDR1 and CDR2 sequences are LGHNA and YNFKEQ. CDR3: CASSQARGINQPQHF. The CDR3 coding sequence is TGTGCCAGCAGCCAAGCTCGGGGAATTAATCAGCCCCAGCATTTT.

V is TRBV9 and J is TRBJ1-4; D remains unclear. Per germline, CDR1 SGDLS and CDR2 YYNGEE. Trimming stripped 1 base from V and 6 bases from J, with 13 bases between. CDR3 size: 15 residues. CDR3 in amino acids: CASSVMGSRDEKLFF. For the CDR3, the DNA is TGTGCCAGCAGCGTAATGGGTAGTAGAGATGAAAAACTGTTTTTT.

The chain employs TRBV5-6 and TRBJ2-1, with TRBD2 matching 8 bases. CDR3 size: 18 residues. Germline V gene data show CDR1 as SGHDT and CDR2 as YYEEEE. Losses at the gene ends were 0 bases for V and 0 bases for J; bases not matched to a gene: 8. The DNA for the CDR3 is TGTGCCAGCAGCTTGGGAGCGGGGGTTTCCCCCTCCTACAATGAGCAGTTCTTC. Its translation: CASSLGAGVSPSYNEQFF.